This T cell receptor beta chain was captured by sequencing in a study of blood T cell repertoires in COVID-19. Study context: The United States, Italy and Spain provided the acute and convalescent COVID-19 samples.

Enrolled through a virtual design, the participants were between roughly 18 and 90 years of age and came from approximately 25 US areas. Cohort assignment relied on participant-reported clinical history. In the original processing: Nucleated cell counts were estimated from reference gene primer amplification. Assay used: immunoSEQ multiplex PCR; TCRdb lists only in-frame clones, some missing. V and J calls and clone size come straight from that table; D and trimming were deduced from the DNA. Among around 190,000 clones, approximately 86% were seen once, and the ten largest hold about 22%. CDR3 length equals 13 residues. Germline assignment: CDR1 MGHRA and CDR2 YSYEKL. V was clipped by 3 bases and J by 4 bases, with 9 bases between them.

This TCR came from a woman aged 40 to 50 in a cohort exposed to, infected with or recovered from COVID-19 (not recorded which). The source material was PBMCs or T cells enriched from blood (not recorded which). The rearrangement links TRBV4-1 to TRBJ1-1, with D maybe TRBD1 (5 bases). The CDR3: CASSHRVGTEAFF. In DNA form, the CDR3 reads TGCGCCAGCAGCCACAGGGTAGGCACTGAAGCTTTCTTT.